This TCR beta chain was observed in a study of blood T cell repertoires in COVID-19. Whole-study context: In each case, the material was cDNA or gDNA derived from T cells, B-cell-depleted T cells, or PBMCs.

The CDR3 contains 15 residues. Trimming took 4 bases from V and 1 from J, leaving 10 bases between them. Per the germline V gene, CDR1 is PRHDT and CDR2 is FYEKMQ (reference sequence). TCRdb's table, derived via immunoSEQ multiplex PCR, lists solely in-frame clones and lacks some. The sample gives over 200,000 clones, around 88% of which show up once; 7.5% to 9% is in the top ten. V and J are TRBV13 and TRBJ2-2; possibly TRBD1 for D (5 bases). Sequenced sample: peripheral blood. The receptor was isolated from a woman in her fifties or sixties with acute or convalescent COVID-19. The CDR3 region has the DNA TGTGCCAGCAGCTCCTTCGACAGGAACACCGGGGAGCTGTTTTTT. Encoded protein: CASSSFDRNTGELFF.